This T cell receptor (beta chain) was observed in a study of blood T cell repertoires in COVID-19. In the study overall: Some COVID-19 samples were acute and others convalescent; all came from the United States, Italy and Spain.

Germline V CDR1 and CDR2: LNHDA, SQIVND (reference sequence). Unmatched junction bases numbered 9, after V lost 3 bases and J lost 4 bases. This CDR3 region has 15 residues. Sequenced by immunoSEQ multiplex PCR; TCRdb stores in-frame clones only, minus some. The table includes about 200,000 clones, more than 65% detected once. This TCR was sampled from a woman older than 75 with acute or convalescent COVID-19. This chain joins TRBV19 and TRBJ2-7, with 7 bases matching TRBD1. Sequencing input: peripheral blood. Written as DNA, the CDR3 is TGTGCCAGTAGTATGGCCCAACAGGGGCGATACGAGCAGTACTTC. The encoded protein is CASSMAQQGRYEQYF.